The sequence of this T cell receptor beta chain was determined in a study of shared clonotypes between healthy human individuals (dated by TCRdb to between 2020 and 2021). Some background on the complete study: The cohort included three men and a couple of women between 18 and 49 years of age. Per donor, three plates each were used for CD4 naive and CD4 memory, two for CD8 naive, and one for CD8 memory. Leukapheresis yielded between about 0.94 and 10 billion PBMCs per donor. The study deeply sequenced blood TCR repertoires of roughly five healthy adults to estimate repertoire size and the extent of clonotype sharing between individuals. To increase sequencing depth and limit assay-specific biases, TCR repertoire library preparation and sequencing were carried out by different laboratories using diverse techniques. The full study reports these points: Only blood was sampled, and tissue TCR repertoires likely differ from those in blood. Sharing across a few donors was observed for roughly 5% of naive CD4, about 3.2% of naive CD8, over 2% of memory CD4, and roughly 0.4% of memory CD8 clonotypes. Pairwise subsampling indicated that sequencing depth was expected to affect the degree of clonotype sharing among donors. Incomplete sequencing was indicated by rarefaction of sorted-subset datasets, despite the large sequencing depth. Higher generation probabilities were observed for clonotypes shared by all four sorted-subset donors than for non-shared clonotypes. Estimated clonotype richness was generally larger for naive than for memory subsets. The genetic and exposure-history diversity represented was limited by the small number of donors.

Comments on this clone: Its target antigen remains unknown. Per-base qualities were not stored, and no clone one base away is much larger.

Using the deep immunoSEQ assay, TCR CDR3 regions were amplified from genomic DNA by multiplex PCR. Extracted genomic DNA from each cell subset was spread evenly across all wells of several immunoSEQ 96-well plates, with each plate serving as a replicate. For sorted subsets, around 0.2 ug genomic DNA, equal to about 30,000 T cell genomes, was loaded into each replicate PCR. The purified libraries were quantified using a Qubit 3.0 fluorometer, sized with a Bioanalyzer 2100, and then quantified again using the KAPA Library Quantification kit. A separate single-read 150-cycle Illumina NextSeq 550 flow cell was used to sequence each immunoSEQ 96-well plate. Turning to the authors' computational methods: The immunoSEQ output contained only junctional sequences without quality scores, so filtering could not match that applied to full-length reads. To assign V/J genes and CDR3, sequences were annotated against IMGT germline references using PyIR, a Python wrapper for IgBLAST v1.9. Reads were filtered out if the reads had weak V/J assignments (E-value above 1e-6), no CDR3, stop codons, out-of-frame junctions, or ambiguous translated residues. V3J clonotypes were defined by identical inferred V gene, J gene, and CDR3 amino acid sequence. Percentage overlap between repertoires was computed as shared unique clonotypes divided by the size of the smaller repertoire. RTK rarefaction, the Chao1 estimator, and Recon v2.1 estimates of unobserved clonotypes were used to assess repertoire richness. Generation probabilities for all TCRbeta clonotypes obtained by the gDNA method from a handful of donors were computed using OLGA. Held by TCRdb, this immuneACCESS table contains in-frame sequences only and omits some clones. Under half of the omission traces to an unresolved V gene where checked; the cause of the rest is unknown. Clone size and V and J calls were adopted from that table, with D and trimming inferred from the DNA. In all, the sample holds 600,000 to 700,000 clones, and roughly 73% of those were seen once. About 1.8% of the sample lies in the top ten.

Healthy HIV-negative adults with no recently reported acute infections or vaccinations were included as donors. Every donor was a Caucasian adult living in Nashville, Tennessee, USA. CD4+ T cells were enriched by magnetic negative selection; naive cells were then positively selected on CD45RA, and the negative fraction formed the memory subset. Blood was obtained by leukapheresis, after which PBMCs were separated by Ficoll-Histopaque density gradient centrifugation and cryopreserved in liquid nitrogen vapor phase. Purity and quantity of every magnetically sorted T cell population were checked by analytical flow cytometry. From each sorted fraction, genomic DNA was isolated and quantified by UV absorbance on a Nanodrop 2000c. V is reduced by 7 bases and J by 8 bases, leaving a spacing of 12 bases between them. In the germline V gene, CDR1 corresponds to MDHEN and CDR2 to SYDVKM. From the cysteine through the phenylalanine, the CDR3 covers 13 amino acids. Solely the CDR3 DNA is kept, with 39 bases framed from the first base.

The sample was memory CD4+ T cells sorted from blood. The meaning of the sample's cell subset or site label: CD45RA-negative fraction. The receptor's source is a woman in her 30s in good health. The V and J genes are TRBV28 and TRBJ1-6, with the D gene not clear enough to name. The CDR3 is CASTRTDHSPLHF. The DNA is TGTGCCAGCACCCGGACGGACCATTCACCCCTCCACTTT.